This passage covers 2 T cell receptor beta chains from one sample sequenced in a study of T cells in tumors after PD-1 blockade. Sequencing used immunoSEQ multiplex PCR; TCRdb keeps in-frame clones, though not all of them. The sample shows over 60,000 clones, 74% of them seen only once. The sample here was PBMCs, taken after anti-PD-1 treatment. These receptors came from a human donor with basal cell carcinoma.

The chain combines TRBV30 with TRBJ1-1, with D hard to call. Trimming stripped 7 bases from V and 7 bases from J, with 13 bases between. Germline CDR1 GTSNPN, CDR2 SVGIG (reference sequence). The CDR3 loop spans 11 amino acids. DNA of the CDR3: TGTGCCTCTAAAGCACTGAATGAAGCTTTCTTT. Translating gives CASKALNEAFF. The whole variable domain, filled in from reference TRBV30 and TRBJ1-1, reads SQTIHQWPATLVQPVGSPLSLECTVEGTSNPNLYWYRQAAGRGLQLLFYSVGIGQISSEVPQNLSASRPQDRQFILSSKKLLLSDSGFYLCASKALNEAFFGQGTRLTVV.

The rearrangement joins TRBV7-2 to TRBJ2-5, with TRBD1 identical over 10 bases. Germline V CDR1 and CDR2: SGHTA, FQGNSA. With V trimmed by 5 bases and J by 1 base, 7 bases remained unmatched. This CDR3 contains 16 residues. This CDR3 reads CASSKTGGIFQETQYF. The DNA for the CDR3 is TGTGCCAGCAGCAAGACAGGGGGCATCTTCCAAGAGACCCAGTACTTC.